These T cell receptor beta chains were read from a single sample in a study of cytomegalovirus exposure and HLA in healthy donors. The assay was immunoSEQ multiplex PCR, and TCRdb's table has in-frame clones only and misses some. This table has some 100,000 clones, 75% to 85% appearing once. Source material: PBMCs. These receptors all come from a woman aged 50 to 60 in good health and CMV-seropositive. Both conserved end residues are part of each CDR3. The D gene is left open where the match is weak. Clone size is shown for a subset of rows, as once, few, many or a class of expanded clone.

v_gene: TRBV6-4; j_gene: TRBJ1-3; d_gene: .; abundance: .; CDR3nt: TGTGCCAGCAGCGGACGGGGGTGGGAGGAAAGTGGAAACACCATATATTTT; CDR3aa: CASSGRGWEESGNTIYF
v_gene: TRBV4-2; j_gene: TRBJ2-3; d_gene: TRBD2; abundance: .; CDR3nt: TGTGCCAGCAGCCAAGGAAACAGCTTGGGAGGGTTCACAGATACGCAGTATTTT; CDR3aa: CASSQGNSLGGFTDTQYF
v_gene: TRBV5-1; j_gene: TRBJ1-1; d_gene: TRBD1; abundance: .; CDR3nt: TGCGCCAGCAGCACGGACAGGGCGGACACTGAAGCTTTCTTT; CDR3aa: CASSTDRADTEAFF
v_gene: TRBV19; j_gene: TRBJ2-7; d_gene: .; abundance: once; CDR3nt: TGTGCCAGTAGTATAGATCACAGCAACCCTACCTACGAGCAGTACTTC; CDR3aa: CASSIDHSNPTYEQYF
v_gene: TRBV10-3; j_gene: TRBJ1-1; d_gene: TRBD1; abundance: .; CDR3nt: TGTGCCATCACCGAGACAGGGTACACTGAAGCTTTCTTT; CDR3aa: CAITETGYTEAFF
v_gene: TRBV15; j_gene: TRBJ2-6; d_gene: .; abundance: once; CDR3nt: TGTGCCACCAGAAGAGACAGGCCCCTATCGGGGGGGGCCAACGTCCTGACTTTC; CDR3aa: CATRRDRPLSGGANVLTF
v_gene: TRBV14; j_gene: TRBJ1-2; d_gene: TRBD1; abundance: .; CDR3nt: TGTGCCAGCAGCCTTTTAGGGAACAGGGGAAAGAACTATGGCTACACCTTC; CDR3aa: CASSLLGNRGKNYGYTF
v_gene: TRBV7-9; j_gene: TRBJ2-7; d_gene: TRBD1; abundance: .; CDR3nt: TGTGCCAGCAGCTCCCGGGACAGAACCTACGAGCAGTACTTC; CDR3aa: CASSSRDRTYEQYF
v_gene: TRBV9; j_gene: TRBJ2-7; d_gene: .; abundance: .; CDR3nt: TGTGCCAGCAGCTCCAGGGGCTACGAGCAGTACTTC; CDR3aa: CASSSRGYEQYF
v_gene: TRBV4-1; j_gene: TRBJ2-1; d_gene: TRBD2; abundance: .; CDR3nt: TGCGCCAGCAGCCAAGCGGGAAGGGCTAGCGGGTTCGATACTCAGTTCTTC; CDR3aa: CASSQAGRASGFDTQFF
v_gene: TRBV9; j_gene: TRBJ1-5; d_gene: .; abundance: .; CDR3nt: TGTGCCAGCAGCGTAGCTGAGGGAGGGCCCCAGCATTTT; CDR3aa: CASSVAEGGPQHF
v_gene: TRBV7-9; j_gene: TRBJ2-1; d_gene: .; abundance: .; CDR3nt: TGTTCCAGCAGCTTAGTTCGGCGGAGCTCCTACAATGAGCAGTTCTTC; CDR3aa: CSSSLVRRSSYNEQFF
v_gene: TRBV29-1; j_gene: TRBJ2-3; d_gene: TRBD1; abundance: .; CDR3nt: TGCAGCGTCCTGGGACAGGGTTTCGCAGATACGCAGTATTTT; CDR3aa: CSVLGQGFADTQYF
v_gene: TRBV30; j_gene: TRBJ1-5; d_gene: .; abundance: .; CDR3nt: TGTGCCTGGAGTGGACAGGGCAATCAGCCCCAGCATTTT; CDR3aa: CAWSGQGNQPQHF
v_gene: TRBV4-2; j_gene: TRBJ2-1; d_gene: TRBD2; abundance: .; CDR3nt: TGTGCCAGCAGCCGATATAGCGGGAGCTCCTACAATGAGCAGTTCTTC; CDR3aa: CASSRYSGSSYNEQFF
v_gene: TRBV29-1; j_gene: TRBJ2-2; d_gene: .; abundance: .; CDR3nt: TGCAGCGTGGGAGGTGTACTCACCGGGGAGCTGTTTTTT; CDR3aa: CSVGGVLTGELFF
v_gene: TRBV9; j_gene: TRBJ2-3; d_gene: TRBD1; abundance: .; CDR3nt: TGTGCCAGCAGCGTAGGTGGGACAGGATTCACAGATACGCAGTATTTT; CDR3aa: CASSVGGTGFTDTQYF
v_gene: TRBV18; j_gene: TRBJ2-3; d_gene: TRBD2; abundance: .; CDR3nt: TGTGCCAGCTCACCCCTTTTAGCGGGAGGCACAGATACGCAGTATTTT; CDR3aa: CASSPLLAGGTDTQYF
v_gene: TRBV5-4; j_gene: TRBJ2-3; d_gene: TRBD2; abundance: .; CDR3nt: TGTGCCAGCAGCTTGGAGAAGGGACTATACACAGATACGCAGTATTTT; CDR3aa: CASSLEKGLYTDTQYF
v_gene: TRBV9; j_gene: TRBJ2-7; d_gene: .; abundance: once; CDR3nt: TGTGCCAGCAGCCCCCAAACTAGCTCCTACGAGCAGTACTTC; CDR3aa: CASSPQTSSYEQYF
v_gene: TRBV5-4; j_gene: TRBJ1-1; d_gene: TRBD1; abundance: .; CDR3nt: TGTGCCAGCAGCGAGATCGGGACAGGGGACACTGAAGCTTTCTTT; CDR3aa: CASSEIGTGDTEAFF
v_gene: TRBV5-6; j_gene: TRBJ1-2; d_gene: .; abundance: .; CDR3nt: TGTGCCAGCAGCTTGTCGGTGCGGGGGCACGGCTATGGCTACACCTTC; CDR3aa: CASSLSVRGHGYGYTF
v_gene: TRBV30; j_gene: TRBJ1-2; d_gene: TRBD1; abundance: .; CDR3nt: TGTGCCCAATTCGATGCGGGGACAGGGGAAACCTATGGCTACACCTTC; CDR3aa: CAQFDAGTGETYGYTF
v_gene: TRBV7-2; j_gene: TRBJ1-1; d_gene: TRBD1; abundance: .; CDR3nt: TGTGCCAGCAGCTTAAACGGACAGGGGAACACTGAAGCTTTCTTT; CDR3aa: CASSLNGQGNTEAFF
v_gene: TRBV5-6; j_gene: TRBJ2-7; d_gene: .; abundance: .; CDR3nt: TGTGCCAGCAGCTTGGCAGTGTCCTACGAGCAGTACTTC; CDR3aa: CASSLAVSYEQYF
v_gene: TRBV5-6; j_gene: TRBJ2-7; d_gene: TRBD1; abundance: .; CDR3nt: TGTGCCAGCAGCTTAGAGGGGGCGGAGGAGCAGTACTTC; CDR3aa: CASSLEGAEEQYF
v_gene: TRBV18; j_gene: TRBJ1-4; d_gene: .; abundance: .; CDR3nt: TGTGCCAGCTCGCGTCCCGGGACAATTGCAACTAATGAAAAACTGTTTTTT; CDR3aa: CASSRPGTIATNEKLFF
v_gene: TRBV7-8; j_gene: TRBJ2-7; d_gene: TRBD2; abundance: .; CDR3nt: TGTGCCAGCAGCTTGCTAGCGGGGGCCTCCTACGAGCAGTACTTC; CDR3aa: CASSLLAGASYEQYF
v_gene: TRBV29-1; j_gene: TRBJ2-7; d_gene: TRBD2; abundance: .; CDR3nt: TGCAGCGTCCTTCTCCGGGAGGGCCGGGAGCAGTACTTC; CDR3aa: CSVLLREGREQYF
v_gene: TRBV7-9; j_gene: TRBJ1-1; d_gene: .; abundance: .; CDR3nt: TGTGCCAGCAGCGAACAGCCGAACACTGAAGCTTTCTTT; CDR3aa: CASSEQPNTEAFF
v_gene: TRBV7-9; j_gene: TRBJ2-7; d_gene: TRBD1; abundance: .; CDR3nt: TGTGCCAGCAGCCCCCAGGGACAGTATGGATACGAGCAGTACTTC; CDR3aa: CASSPQGQYGYEQYF
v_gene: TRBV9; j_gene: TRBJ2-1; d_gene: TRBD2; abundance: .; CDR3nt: TGTGCCAGCAGCGCCCCTACGGGACTAGGGGACAATGAGCAGTTCTTC; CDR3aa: CASSAPTGLGDNEQFF
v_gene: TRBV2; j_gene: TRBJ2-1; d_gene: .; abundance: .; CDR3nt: TGTGCCAGCAACTGGGTACAGGTGGACTACAATGAGCAGTTCTTC; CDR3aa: CASNWVQVDYNEQFF